One T cell receptor (beta chain) is described in this entry. Its cognate antigen is unknown. This sample was taken from a study of CD8+ T cells in alopecia areata. Points from the study as a whole: Mice showed clearer TCR sharing than patients did, a gap that was possibly HLA-related.

After isolation, RNA underwent reverse transcription to generate cDNA as the sequencing template. Using immunoSEQ multiplex PCR, the repertoire was profiled, and TCRdb retains in-frame clones only, with some absent. The table lists 200,000 to 250,000 clones, approximately 61% of them singletons. Samples from alopecia areata patients were lesional scalp punch biopsies and peripheral blood. Germline V CDR1 and CDR2: SGHNT, YYREEE (reference sequence). This CDR3 comprises 13 residues. Trimming pared 0 bases from V and 3 bases from J, leaving 7 bases between. This chain joins TRBV5-4 and TRBJ2-7; D gene unclear. The sequencing used CD4+ T cells sorted from blood, collected at week 0. This clonotype was sampled from a human donor with alopecia areata. This chain's CDR3 is CASSLDKIYEQYF. As DNA, the CDR3 is TGTGCCAGCAGCTTGGACAAAATCTACGAGCAGTACTTC.